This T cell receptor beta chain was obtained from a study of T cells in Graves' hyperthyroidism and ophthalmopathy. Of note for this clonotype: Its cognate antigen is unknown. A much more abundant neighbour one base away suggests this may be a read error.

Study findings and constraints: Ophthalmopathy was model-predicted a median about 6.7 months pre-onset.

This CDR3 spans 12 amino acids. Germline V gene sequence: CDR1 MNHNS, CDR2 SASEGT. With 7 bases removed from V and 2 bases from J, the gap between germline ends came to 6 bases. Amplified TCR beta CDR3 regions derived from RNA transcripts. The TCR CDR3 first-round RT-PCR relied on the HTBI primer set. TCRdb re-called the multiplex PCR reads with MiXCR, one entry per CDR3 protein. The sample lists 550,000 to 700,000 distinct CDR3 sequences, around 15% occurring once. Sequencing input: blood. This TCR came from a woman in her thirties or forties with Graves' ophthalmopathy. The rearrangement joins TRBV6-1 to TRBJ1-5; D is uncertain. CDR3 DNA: TGTGCCAGCATGGTTGGCAATCAGCCCCAGCATTTT. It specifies CASMVGNQPQHF.